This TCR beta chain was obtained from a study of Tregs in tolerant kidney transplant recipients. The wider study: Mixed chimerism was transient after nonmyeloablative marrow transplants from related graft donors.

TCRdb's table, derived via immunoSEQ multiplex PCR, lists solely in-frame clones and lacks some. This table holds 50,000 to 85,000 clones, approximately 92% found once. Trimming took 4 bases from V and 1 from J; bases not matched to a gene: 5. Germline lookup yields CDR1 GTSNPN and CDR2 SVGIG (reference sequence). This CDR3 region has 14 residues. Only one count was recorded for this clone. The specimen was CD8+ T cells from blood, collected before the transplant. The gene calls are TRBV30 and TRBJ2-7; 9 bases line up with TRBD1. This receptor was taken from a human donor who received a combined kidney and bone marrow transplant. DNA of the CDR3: TGTGCCTGGACCCCCGGGACAGGGTCCTACGAGCAGTACTTC. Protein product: CAWTPGTGSYEQYF.